This TCR beta chain originates from a study of blood T cell repertoires in COVID-19. Assay used: immunoSEQ multiplex PCR; TCRdb lists only in-frame clones, some missing. The profile shows 95,000 to 150,000 clones, over 65% of them singletons. The CDR3 loop spans 14 amino acids. Germline loops: CDR1 SNHLY, CDR2 FYNNEI. Trimming took 4 bases from V and 0 from J, leaving 7 bases between them. Sequenced material: peripheral blood. This clonotype was obtained from a human donor with acute or convalescent COVID-19. The donor label of this sample is uncertain. The chain has TRBV2 and TRBJ1-5, with D tentatively TRBD1 (5 bases). The CDR3 is CASSGQLSNQPQHF. The CDR3 coding sequence is TGTGCCAGCAGTGGACAGCTTAGCAATCAGCCCCAGCATTTT.